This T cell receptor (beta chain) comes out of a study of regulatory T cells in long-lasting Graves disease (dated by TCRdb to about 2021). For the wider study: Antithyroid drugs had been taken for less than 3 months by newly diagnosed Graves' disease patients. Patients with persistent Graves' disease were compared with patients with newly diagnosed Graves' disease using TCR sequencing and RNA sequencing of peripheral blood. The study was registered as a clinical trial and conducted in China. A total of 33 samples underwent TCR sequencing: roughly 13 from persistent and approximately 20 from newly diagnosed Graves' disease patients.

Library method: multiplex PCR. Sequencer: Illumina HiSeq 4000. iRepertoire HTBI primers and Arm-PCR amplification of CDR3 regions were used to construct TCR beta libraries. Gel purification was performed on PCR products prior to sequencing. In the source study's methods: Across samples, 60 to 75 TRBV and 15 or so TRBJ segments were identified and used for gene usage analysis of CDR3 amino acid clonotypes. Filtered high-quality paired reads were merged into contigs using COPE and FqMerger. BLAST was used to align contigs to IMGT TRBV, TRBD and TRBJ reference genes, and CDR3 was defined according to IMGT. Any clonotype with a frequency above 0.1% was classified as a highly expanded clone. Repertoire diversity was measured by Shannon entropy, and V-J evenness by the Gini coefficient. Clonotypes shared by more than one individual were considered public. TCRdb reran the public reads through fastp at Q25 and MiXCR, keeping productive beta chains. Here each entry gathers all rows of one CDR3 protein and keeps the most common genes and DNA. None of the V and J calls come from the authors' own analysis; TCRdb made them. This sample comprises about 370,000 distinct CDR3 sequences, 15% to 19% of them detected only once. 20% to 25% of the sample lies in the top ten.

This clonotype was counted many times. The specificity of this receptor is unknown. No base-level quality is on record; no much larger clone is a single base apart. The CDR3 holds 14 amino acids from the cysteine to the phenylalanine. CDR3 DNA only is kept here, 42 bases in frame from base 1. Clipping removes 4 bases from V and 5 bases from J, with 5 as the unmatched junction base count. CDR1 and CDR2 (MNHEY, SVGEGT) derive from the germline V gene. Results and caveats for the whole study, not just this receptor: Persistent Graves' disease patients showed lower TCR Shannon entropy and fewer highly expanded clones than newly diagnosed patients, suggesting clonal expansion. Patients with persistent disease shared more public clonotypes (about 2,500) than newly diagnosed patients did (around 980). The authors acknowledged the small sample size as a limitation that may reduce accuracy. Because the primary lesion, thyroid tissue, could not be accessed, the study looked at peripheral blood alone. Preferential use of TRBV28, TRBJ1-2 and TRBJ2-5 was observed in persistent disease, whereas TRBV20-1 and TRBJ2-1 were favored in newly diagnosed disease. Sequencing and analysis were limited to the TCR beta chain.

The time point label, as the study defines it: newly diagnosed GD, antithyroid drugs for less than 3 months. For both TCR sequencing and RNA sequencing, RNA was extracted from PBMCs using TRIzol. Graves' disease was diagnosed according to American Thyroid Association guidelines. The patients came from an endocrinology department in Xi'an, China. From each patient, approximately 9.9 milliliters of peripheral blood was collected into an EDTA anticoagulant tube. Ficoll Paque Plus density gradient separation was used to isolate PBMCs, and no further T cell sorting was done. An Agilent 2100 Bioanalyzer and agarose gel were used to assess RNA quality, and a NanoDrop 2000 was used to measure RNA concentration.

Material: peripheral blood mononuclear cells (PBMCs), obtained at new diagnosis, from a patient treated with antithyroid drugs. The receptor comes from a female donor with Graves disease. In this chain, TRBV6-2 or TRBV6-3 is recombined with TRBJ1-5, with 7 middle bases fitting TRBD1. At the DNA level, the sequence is TGTGCCAGCAGTTCTGGACAGGACTATCAGCCCCAGCATTTT. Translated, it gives CASSSGQDYQPQHF.